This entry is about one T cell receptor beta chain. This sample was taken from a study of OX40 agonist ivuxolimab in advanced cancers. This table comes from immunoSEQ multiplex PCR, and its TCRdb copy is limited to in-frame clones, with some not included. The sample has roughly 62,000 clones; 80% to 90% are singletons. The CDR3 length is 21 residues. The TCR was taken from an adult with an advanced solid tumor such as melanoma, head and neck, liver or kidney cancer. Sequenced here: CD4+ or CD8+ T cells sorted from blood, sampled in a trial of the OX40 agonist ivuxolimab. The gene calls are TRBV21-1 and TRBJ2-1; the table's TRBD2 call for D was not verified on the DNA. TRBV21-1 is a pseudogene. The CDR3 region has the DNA TGTGCCAGCAGCAGGTCACACGACAGGGGAAGGACTAGCGGGGGTTACAATGAGCAGTTCTTC. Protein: CASSRSHDRGRTSGGYNEQFF.